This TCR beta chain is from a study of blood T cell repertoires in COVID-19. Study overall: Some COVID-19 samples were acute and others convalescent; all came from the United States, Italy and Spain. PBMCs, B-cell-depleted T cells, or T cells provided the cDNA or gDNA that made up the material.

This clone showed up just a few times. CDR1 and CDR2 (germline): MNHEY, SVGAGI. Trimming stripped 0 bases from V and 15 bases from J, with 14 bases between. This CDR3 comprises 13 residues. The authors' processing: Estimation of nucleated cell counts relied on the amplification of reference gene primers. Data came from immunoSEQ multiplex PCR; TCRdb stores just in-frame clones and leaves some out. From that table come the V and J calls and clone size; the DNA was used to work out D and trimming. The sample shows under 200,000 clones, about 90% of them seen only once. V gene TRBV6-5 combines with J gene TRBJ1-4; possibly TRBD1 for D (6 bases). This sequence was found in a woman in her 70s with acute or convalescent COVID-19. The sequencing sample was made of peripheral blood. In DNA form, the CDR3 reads TGTGCCAGCAGTTACTCGGCGCAGGGGTTGGTGTTTTTT. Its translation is CASSYSAQGLVFF.